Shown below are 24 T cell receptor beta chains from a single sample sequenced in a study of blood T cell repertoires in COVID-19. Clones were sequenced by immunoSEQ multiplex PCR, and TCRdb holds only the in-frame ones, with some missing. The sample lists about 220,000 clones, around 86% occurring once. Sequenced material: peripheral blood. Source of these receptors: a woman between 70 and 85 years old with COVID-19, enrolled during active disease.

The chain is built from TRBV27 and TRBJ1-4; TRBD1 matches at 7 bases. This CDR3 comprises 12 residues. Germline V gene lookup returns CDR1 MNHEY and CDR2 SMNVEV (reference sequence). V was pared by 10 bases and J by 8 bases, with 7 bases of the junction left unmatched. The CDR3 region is CATSGGTEKLFF. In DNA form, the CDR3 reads TGTGCCACCTCAGGGGGTACAGAAAAACTGTTTTTT.

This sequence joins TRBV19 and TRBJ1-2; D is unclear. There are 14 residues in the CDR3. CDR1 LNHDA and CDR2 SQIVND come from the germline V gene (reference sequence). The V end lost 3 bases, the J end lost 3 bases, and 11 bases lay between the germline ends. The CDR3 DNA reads TGTGCCAGTAGTATGGGCAGATTAGACTATGGCTACACCTTC. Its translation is CASSMGRLDYGYTF.

The CDR3 region has the DNA TGTGCCAGCAGTTTTTCAGGGGAGACCTACAATGAGCAGTTCTTC. It encodes CASSFSGETYNEQFF. The V and J genes are TRBV6-5 and TRBJ2-1; D is perhaps TRBD1 (6 bases). The CDR3 is 15 amino acids. Germline values: CDR1 MNHEY, CDR2 SVGAGI. V was clipped by 4 bases and J by 2 bases, with 12 bases between them.

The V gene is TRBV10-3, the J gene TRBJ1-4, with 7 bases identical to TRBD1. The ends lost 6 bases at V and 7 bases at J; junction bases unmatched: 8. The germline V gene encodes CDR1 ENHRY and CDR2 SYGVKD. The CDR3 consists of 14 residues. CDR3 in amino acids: CAIRSGTEGEKLFF. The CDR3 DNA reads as TGTGCCATCAGGTCCGGGACAGAGGGTGAAAAACTGTTTTTT.

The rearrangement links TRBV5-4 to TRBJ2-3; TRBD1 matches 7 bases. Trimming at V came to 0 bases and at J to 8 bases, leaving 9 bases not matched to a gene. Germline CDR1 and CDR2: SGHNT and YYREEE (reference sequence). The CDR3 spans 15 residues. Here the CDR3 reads CASSLGTGAGGTQYF. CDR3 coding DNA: TGTGCCAGCAGCTTGGGGACAGGTGCTGGGGGTACGCAGTATTTT.

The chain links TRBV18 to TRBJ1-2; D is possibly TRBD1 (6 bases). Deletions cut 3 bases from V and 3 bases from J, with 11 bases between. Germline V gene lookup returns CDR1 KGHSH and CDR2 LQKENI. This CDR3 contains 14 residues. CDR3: CASSPNSGDYGYTF. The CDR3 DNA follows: TGTGCCAGCTCACCTAATTCAGGGGACTATGGCTACACCTTC.

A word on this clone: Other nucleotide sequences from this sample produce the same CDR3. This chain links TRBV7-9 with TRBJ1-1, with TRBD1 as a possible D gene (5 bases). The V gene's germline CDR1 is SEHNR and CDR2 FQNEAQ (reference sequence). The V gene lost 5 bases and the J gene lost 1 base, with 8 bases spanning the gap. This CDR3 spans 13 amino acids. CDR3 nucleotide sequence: TGTGCCAGCAGCCCTCAGGGGAACACTGAAGCTTTCTTT. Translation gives CASSPQGNTEAFF.

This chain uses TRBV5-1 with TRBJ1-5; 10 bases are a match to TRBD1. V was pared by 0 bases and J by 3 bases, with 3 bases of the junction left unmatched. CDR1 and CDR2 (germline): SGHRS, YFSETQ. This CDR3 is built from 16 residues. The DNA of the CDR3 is TGCGCCAGCAGCTTGGACGGGACAGGGGCCAATCAGCCCCAGCATTTT. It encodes CASSLDGTGANQPQHF. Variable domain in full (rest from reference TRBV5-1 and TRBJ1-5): KAGVTQTPRYLIKTRGQQVTLSCSPISGHRSVSWYQQTPGQGLQFLFEYFSETQRNKGNFPGRFSGRQFSNSRSEMNVSTLELGDSALYLCASSLDGTGANQPQHFGDGTRLSIL.

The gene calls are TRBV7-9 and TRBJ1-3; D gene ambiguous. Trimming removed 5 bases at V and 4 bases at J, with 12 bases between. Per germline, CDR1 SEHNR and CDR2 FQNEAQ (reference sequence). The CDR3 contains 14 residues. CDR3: CASSEQQTGNTIYF. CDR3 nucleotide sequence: TGTGCCAGCAGCGAACAGCAGACCGGAAACACCATATATTTT.

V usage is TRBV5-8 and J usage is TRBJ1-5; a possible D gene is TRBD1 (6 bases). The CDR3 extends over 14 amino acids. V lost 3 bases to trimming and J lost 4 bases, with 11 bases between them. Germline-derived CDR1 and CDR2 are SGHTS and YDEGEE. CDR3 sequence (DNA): TGTGCCAGCAGCTCGGGACACCTTAATCAGCCCCAGCATTTT. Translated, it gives CASSSGHLNQPQHF. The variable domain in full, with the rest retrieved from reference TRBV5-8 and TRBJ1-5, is EAGVTQSPTHLIKTRGQQATLRCSPISGHTSVYWYQQALGLGLQFLLWYDEGEERNRGNFPPRFSGRQFPNYSSELNVNALELEDSALYLCASSSGHLNQPQHFGDGTRLSIL.

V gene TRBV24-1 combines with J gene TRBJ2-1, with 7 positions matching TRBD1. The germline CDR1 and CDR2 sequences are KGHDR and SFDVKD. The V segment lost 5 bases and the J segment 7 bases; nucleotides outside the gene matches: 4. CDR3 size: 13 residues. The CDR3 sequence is CATSGTGGNEQFF. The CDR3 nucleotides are TGTGCCACCAGTGGGACAGGAGGAAATGAGCAGTTCTTC.

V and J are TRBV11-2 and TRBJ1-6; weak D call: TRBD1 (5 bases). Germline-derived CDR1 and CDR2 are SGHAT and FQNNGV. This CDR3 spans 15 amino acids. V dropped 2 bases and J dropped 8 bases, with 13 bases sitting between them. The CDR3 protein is CASSLSGQGHSPLHF. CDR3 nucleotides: TGTGCCAGCAGCTTAAGCGGGCAGGGACATTCACCCCTCCACTTT.

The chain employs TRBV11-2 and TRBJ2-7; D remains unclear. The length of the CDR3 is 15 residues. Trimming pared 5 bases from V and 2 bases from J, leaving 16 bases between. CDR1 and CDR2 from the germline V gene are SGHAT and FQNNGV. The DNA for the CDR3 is TGTGCCAGCAGCCTAGTGGAGACGGCTACCTACGAGCAGTACTTC. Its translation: CASSLVETATYEQYF.

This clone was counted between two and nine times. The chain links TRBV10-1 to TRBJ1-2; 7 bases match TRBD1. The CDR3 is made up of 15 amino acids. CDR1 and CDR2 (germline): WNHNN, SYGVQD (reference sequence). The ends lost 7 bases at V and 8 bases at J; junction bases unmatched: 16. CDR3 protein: CASTGTAGGLGGYTF. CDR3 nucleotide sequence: TGCGCCAGCACCGGGACAGCGGGCGGCTTGGGCGGCTACACCTTC.

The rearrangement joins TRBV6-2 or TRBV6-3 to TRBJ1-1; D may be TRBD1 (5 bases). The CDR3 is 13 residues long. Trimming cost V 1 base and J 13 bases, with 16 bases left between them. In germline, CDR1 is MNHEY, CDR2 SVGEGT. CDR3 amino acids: CASSYYVGRDSFF. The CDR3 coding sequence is TGTGCCAGCAGTTACTATGTCGGCAGAGACAGTTTCTTT.

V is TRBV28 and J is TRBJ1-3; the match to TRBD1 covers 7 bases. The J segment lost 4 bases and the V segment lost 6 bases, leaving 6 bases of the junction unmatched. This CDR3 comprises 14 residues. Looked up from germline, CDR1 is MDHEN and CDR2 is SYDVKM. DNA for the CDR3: TGTGCCAGCAGAAGACAGGGCTCCGGAAACACCATATATTTT. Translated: CASRRQGSGNTIYF.

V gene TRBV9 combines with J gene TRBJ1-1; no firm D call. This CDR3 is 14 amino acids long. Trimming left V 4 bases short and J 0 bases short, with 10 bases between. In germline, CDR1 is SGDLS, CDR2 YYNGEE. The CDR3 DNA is TGTGCCAGCAGCCCTATGAGGGTGAACACTGAAGCTTTCTTT. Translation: CASSPMRVNTEAFF.

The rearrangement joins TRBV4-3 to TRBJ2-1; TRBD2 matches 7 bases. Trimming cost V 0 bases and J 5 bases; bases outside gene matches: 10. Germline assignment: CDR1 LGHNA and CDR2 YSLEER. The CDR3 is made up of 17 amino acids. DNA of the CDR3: TGCGCCAGCAGCCAAGATGTGTCGGCTAGCGGTGACAATGAGCAGTTCTTC. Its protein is CASSQDVSASGDNEQFF.

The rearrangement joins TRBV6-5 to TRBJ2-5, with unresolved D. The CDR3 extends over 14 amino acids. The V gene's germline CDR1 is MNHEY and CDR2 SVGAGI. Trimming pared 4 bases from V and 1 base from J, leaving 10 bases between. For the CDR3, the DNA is TGTGCCAGCAGTTGGCAGGATTCCCAAGAGACCCAGTACTTC. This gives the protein CASSWQDSQETQYF.

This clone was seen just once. CDR3 in amino acids: CAWRLGLGVYNEQFF. In nucleotides, the CDR3 is TGTGCCTGGAGGTTGGGACTAGGAGTTTACAATGAGCAGTTCTTC. V usage is TRBV30 and J usage is TRBJ2-1, with 8 bases matching TRBD2. Looked up from germline, CDR1 is GTSNPN and CDR2 is SVGIG (reference sequence). With 3 bases clipped from V and 4 bases from J, the junction kept 8 bases outside the gene matches. The CDR3 loop spans 15 amino acids. Full variable domain (remainder filled in from reference TRBV30 and TRBJ2-1): SQTIHQWPATLVQPVGSPLSLECTVEGTSNPNLYWYRQAAGRGLQLLFYSVGIGQISSEVPQNLSASRPQDRQFILSSKKLLLSDSGFYLCAWRLGLGVYNEQFFGPGTRLTVL.

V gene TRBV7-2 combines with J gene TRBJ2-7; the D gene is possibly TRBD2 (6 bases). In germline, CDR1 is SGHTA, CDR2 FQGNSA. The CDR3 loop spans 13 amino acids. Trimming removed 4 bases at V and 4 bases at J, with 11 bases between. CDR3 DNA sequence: TGTGCCAGCAGCTCCATTAGCGGATACGAGCAGTACTTC. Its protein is CASSSISGYEQYF.

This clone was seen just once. The CDR3 region is CASSFASGLYNEQFF. The DNA for the CDR3 is TGTGCCAGCAGTTTCGCTAGCGGTCTGTACAATGAGCAGTTCTTC. The chain combines TRBV6-6 with TRBJ2-1; 7 nucleotides align to TRBD2. V was pared by 4 bases and J by 4 bases, with 7 bases of the junction left unmatched. The germline CDR1 and CDR2 sequences are MNHNY and SVGAGI (reference sequence). The CDR3 extends over 15 amino acids.

The CDR3 reads CASLDLQGFGELFF. The DNA of the CDR3 is TGTGCCAGTCTCGACCTGCAGGGGTTCGGGGAGCTGTTTTTT. The rearrangement uses TRBV28 and TRBJ2-2; D is perhaps TRBD1 (6 bases). The CDR3 spans 14 residues. CDR1 is MDHEN and CDR2 is SYDVKM in the germline V gene. With 9 bases removed from V and 7 bases from J, the gap between germline ends came to 18 bases.

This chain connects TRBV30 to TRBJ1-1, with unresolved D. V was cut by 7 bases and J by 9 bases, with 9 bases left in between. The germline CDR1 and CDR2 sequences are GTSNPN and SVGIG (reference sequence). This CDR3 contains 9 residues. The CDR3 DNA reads TGTGCCTCACACCCTCAAGCTTTCTTT. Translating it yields CASHPQAFF. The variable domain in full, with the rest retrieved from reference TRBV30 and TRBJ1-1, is SQTIHQWPATLVQPVGSPLSLECTVEGTSNPNLYWYRQAAGRGLQLLFYSVGIGQISSEVPQNLSASRPQDRQFILSSKKLLLSDSGFYLCASHPQAFFGQGTRLTVV.